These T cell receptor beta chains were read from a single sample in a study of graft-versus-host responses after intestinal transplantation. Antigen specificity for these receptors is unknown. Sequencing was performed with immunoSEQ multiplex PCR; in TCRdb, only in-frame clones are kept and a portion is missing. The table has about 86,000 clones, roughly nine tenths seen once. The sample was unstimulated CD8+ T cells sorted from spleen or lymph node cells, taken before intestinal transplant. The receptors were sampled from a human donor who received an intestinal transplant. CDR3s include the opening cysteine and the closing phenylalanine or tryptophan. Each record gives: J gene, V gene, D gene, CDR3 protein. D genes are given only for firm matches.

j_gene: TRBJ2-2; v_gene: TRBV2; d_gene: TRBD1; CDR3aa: CATRGSDRAGGELFF
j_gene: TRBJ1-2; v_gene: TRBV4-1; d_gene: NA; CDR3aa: CASSQGRRVEDGYTF
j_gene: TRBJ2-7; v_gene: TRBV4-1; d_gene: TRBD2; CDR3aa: CASSPDGRPVYEQYF
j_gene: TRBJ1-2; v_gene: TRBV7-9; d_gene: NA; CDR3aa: CASSLVLSGDGYTF
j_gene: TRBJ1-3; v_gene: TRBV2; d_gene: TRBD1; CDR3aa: CASSEDRVSGNTIYF
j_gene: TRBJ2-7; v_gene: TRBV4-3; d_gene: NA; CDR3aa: CASSQEQHSDLTYEQYF
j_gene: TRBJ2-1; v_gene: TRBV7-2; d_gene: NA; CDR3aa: CASSPAGASVVEQFF
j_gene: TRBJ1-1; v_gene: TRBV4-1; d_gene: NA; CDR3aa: CASSQVQTNTEAFF
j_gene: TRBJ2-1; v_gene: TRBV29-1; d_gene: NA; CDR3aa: CSVESYYNEQFF
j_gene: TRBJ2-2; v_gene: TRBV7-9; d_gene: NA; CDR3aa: CASSLEFGRGGELFF
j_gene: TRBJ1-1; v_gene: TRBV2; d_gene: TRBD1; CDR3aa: CASSRTGNTEAFF
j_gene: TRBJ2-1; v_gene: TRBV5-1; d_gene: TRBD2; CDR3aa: CASSTAGGSYNEQFF
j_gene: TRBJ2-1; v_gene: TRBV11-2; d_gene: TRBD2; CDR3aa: CASSLEVLAANEQFF
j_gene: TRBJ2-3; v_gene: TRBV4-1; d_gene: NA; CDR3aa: CASSQGFGTTDTQYF
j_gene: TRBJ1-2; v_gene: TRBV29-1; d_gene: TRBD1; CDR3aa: CSVRTGEGYGYTF
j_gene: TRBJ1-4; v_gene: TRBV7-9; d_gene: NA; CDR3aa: CASSFRESEKLFF
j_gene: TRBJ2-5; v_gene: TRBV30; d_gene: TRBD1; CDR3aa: CAWIERWTGGELKTQYF
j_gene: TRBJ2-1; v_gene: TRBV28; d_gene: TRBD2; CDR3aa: CASRRLAGADNEQFF
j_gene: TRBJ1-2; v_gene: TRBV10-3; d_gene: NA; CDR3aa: CAISEEDYGYTF
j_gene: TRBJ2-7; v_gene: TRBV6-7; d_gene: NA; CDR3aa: CASILKHSYEQYF
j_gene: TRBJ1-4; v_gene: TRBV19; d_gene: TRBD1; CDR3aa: CASSITGANEKLFF
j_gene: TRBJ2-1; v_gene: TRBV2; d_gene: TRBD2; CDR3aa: CASSEALRASGYNNEQFF
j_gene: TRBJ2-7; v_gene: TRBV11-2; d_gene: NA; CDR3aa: CASSLRTLTPNEQYF
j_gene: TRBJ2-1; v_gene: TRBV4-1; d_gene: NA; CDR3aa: CASSQKGPLQGRKYNEQFF
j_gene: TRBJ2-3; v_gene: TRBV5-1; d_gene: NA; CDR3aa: CASSQPRTDSTDTQYF
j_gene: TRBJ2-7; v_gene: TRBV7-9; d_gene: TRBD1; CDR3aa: CASSPRTGETYEQYF
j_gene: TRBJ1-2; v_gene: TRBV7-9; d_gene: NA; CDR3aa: CASSKLAHYGYTF
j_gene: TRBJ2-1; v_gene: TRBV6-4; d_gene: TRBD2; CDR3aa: CASSPGTSYFDEQFF
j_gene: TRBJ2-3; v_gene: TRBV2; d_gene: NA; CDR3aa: CASSDERGDTQYF
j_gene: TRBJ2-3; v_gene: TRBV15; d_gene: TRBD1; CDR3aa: CATSRPDRGSTDTQYF
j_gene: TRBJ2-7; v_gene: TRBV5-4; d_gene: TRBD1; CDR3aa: CASSLGTGGYEQYF
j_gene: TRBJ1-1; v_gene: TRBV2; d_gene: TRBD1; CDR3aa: CASAGGTEAFF
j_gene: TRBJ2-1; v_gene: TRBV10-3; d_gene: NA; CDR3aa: CAISETTYNEQFF
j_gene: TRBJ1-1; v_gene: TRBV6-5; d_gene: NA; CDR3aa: CASRITGSGEAFF
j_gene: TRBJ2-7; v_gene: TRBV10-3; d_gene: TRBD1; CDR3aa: CAINRGLRYEQYF
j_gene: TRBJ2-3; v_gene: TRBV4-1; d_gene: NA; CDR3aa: CASSQLARADTQYF
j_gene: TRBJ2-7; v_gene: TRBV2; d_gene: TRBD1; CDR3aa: CASSEGTGKRYEQYF
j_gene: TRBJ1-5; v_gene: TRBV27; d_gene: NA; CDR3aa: CASSPLITGEEKQPQHF
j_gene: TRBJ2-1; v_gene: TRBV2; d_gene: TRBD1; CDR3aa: CASRPGQGYDNEQFF
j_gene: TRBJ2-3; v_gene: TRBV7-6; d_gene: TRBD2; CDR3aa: CASSLVAGGPYTQYF
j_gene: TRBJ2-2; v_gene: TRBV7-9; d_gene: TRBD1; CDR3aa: CASTEGAGAGELFF
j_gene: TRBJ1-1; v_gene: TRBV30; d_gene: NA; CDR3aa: CAWSGGPANTEAFF
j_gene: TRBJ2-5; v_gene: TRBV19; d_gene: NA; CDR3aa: CASSAGQETQYF